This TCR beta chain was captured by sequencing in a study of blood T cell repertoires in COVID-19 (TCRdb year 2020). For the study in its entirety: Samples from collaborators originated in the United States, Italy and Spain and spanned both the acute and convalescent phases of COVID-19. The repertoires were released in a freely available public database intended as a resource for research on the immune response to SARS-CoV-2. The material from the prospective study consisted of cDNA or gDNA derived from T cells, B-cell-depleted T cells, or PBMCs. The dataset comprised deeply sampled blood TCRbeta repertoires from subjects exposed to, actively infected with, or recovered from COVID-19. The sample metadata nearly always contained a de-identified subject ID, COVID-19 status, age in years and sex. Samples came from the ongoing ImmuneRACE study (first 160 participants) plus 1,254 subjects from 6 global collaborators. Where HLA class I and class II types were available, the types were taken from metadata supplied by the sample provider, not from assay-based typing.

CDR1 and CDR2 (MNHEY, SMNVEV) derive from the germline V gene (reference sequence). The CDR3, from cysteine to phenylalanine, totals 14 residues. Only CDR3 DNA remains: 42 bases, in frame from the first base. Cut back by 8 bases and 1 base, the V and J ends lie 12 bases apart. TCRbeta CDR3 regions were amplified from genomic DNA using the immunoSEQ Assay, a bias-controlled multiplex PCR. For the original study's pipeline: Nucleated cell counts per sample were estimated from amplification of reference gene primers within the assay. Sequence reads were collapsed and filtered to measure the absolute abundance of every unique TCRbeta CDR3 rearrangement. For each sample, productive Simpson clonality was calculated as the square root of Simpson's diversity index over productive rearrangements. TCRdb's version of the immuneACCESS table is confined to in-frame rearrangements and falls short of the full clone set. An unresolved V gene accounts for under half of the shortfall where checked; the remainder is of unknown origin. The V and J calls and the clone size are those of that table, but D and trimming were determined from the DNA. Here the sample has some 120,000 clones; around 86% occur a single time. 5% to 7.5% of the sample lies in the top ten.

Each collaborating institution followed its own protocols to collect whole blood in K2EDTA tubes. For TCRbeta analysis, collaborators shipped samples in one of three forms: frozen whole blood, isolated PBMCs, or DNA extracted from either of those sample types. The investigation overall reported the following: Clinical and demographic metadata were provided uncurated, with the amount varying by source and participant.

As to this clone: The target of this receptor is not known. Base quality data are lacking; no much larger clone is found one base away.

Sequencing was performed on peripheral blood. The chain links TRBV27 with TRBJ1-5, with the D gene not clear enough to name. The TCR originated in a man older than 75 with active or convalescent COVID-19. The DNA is TGTGCCAGCGCTCCGGAGGGCAGCAATCAGCCCCAGCATTTT. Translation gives CASAPEGSNQPQHF.